Presented here are 25 T cell receptor beta chains from one specimen sequenced in a study of blood T cell repertoires in COVID-19 (TCRdb year 2020). The library was obtained by the immunoSEQ multiplex PCR assay. TCRdb obtained this table from immuneACCESS and retained in-frame rearrangements with V and J assigned. These tables miss some clones; where compared with another copy, unresolved V genes account for less than half of the shortfall, and the remainder is unexplained. The sample table holds around 180,000 clones, of which around 72% were seen once. The ten largest clones take up about 3% of the sample. Material: peripheral blood. The receptors were gathered from a woman older than 75 with acute or convalescent COVID-19.

The chain is built from TRBV7-8 and TRBJ2-1, with 8 bases aligning to TRBD2. The CDR3 has 14 amino acids. CDR1 and CDR2 from the germline V gene are SGHVS and FQNEAQ. The V gene end was trimmed by 4 bases and the J gene end by 4 bases; junction bases not matched to a gene: 3. The chain's CDR3 is CASSYGREYNEQFF. The CDR3 DNA reads as TGTGCCAGCAGCTACGGGAGGGAATACAATGAGCAGTTCTTC.

Notes on this clone: At the DNA level, this CDR3 is encoded by other sequences in the same sample as well. This sequence joins TRBV18 and TRBJ1-1, with 8 bases that match TRBD1. V lost 3 bases and J lost 1; bases outside the gene matches: 1. Germline lookup yields CDR1 KGHSH and CDR2 LQKENI. The CDR3 is made up of 14 amino acids. CDR3 amino acids: CASSPGQGNTEAFF. DNA for the CDR3: TGTGCCAGCTCACCTGGACAGGGGAACACTGAAGCTTTCTTT.

This chain uses TRBV5-6 with TRBJ2-1; D call uncertain. V gave up 7 bases and J gave up 0 bases, with 11 bases separating them. CDR1 is SGHDT, CDR2 YYEEEE, per germline. This CDR3 has 14 amino acids. CDR3 sequence reads: CASSQISSYNEQFF. Written as DNA, the CDR3 is TGTGCCAGCTCCCAGATAAGCTCCTACAATGAGCAGTTCTTC.

This clone occurred once. The chain joins TRBV11-2 to TRBJ1-1, with D possibly matching TRBD1 (6 bases). Trimming left V 5 bases short and J 8 bases short, with 12 bases between. The CDR3 length is 12 residues. Germline CDR1 and CDR2: SGHAT and FQNNGV. CDR3 amino acids: CASSNPTGEAFF. The CDR3 bases are TGTGCCAGCAGCAATCCAACAGGGGAAGCTTTCTTT.

The rearrangement links TRBV6-5 to TRBJ2-2; a possible D gene is TRBD2 (6 bases). From germline, CDR1 is MNHEY and CDR2 SVGAGI. Trimming took 6 bases from V and 3 from J, leaving 14 bases between them. This CDR3 has 15 amino acids. In DNA form, the CDR3 reads TGTGCCAGCAGCCTGGAGGGGCCATACACCGGGGAGCTGTTTTTT. This gives the protein CASSLEGPYTGELFF.

V and J are TRBV10-3 and TRBJ1-3, with D hard to call. V was pared by 6 bases and J by 4 bases, with 10 bases between. Germline assignment: CDR1 ENHRY and CDR2 SYGVKD. This CDR3 is built from 13 residues. CDR3 residues: CAIRGLEGNTIYF. CDR3 nucleotide sequence: TGTGCCATCAGAGGACTAGAGGGAAACACCATATATTTT.

This clone came up a few times. The J gene is TRBJ1-1, the V gene TRBV15; no reliable D call. The CDR3 spans 13 residues. Germline CDR1 reads LNHNV; CDR2 reads YYDKDF (reference sequence). V lost 7 bases and J 4 bases, leaving 13 bases between the germline ends. CDR3 protein: CATTGSTGTEAFF. Written as DNA, the CDR3 is TGTGCCACCACCGGGAGCACTGGCACTGAAGCTTTCTTT.

The chain joins TRBV9 to TRBJ2-1; 10 nucleotides match TRBD2. The V gene's germline CDR1 is SGDLS and CDR2 YYNGEE. V gave up 3 bases and J gave up 2 bases; unmatched junction bases: 8. CDR3 length: 17 amino acids. The CDR3 is CASSAGLAGETYNEQFF. CDR3 DNA: TGTGCCAGCAGCGCCGGGCTAGCGGGAGAAACCTACAATGAGCAGTTCTTC.

The chain recombines TRBV29-1 with TRBJ2-3; D might be TRBD1 (6 bases). In germline, CDR1 is SQVTM, CDR2 ANQGSEA. V lost 5 bases to trimming and J lost 4 bases, with 13 bases between them. The CDR3 length is 13 residues. This CDR3 is CSVLTQGPDTQYF. CDR3 DNA sequence: TGCAGCGTTTTAACGCAGGGGCCAGATACGCAGTATTTT.

This clone was seen more than once but under ten times. The chain carries TRBV10-2 and TRBJ2-5; 8 positions agree with TRBD2. With 3 bases clipped from V and 6 bases from J, the junction kept 6 bases outside the gene matches. The CDR3 loop spans 14 amino acids. Looked up from germline, CDR1 is WSHSY and CDR2 is SAAADI. The CDR3 here is CASSESRGGQTQYF. The CDR3, as DNA: TGCGCCAGCAGTGAATCACGGGGGGGGCAGACCCAGTACTTC.

A few counts support this clone. The chain combines TRBV5-4 with TRBJ1-4, with D perhaps TRBD1 (5 bases). The CDR3 has 13 residues. V lost 1 base to trimming and J lost 5 bases, with 6 bases between them. Germline V gives CDR1 SGHNT, CDR2 YYREEE (reference sequence). The CDR3 DNA sequence: TGTGCCAGCAGCTTGTCAGGGAATGAAAAACTGTTTTTT. Its translation: CASSLSGNEKLFF.

This chain connects TRBV6-5 to TRBJ2-2; weak D call: TRBD2 (6 bases). The CDR3 has 13 residues. Trimming shortened V by 2 bases and J by 7 bases, and 8 bases separated the two germline ends. From germline, CDR1 is MNHEY and CDR2 SVGAGI. CDR3 in DNA: TGTGCCAGCAGTTACAGGGAGGTCGGGGAGCTGTTTTTT. As protein: CASSYREVGELFF.

This chain joins TRBV4-1 and TRBJ1-3; 7 nucleotides agree with TRBD1. The germline gives CDR1 MGHRA, CDR2 YSYEKL. After removal of 4 bases from V and 1 base from J, the junction contained 10 bases not matched to a gene. This CDR3 region has 17 residues. The CDR3 DNA is TGCGCCAGCAGCCGGGCCGCAGGGGGGATTTCTGGAAACACCATATATTTT. Residues: CASSRAAGGISGNTIYF.

The chain employs TRBV30 and TRBJ2-3, with D possibly being TRBD1 (5 bases). The germline V and J ends were trimmed by 4 bases and 5 bases, with 19 bases remaining between them. CDR1 and CDR2 from the germline V gene are GTSNPN and SVGIG (reference sequence). This CDR3 contains 15 residues. For the CDR3, the DNA is TGTGCCTGGAATACTCGGTGGGCAGGGAAAGATACGCAGTATTTT. Protein product: CAWNTRWAGKDTQYF.

The rearrangement uses TRBV10-3 and TRBJ1-1; TRBD1 matches 9 bases. The CDR3 is 15 amino acids. The J segment lost 2 bases and the V segment lost 4 bases, leaving 5 bases of the junction unmatched. Germline V lookup: CDR1 ENHRY, CDR2 SYGVKD. In nucleotides, the CDR3 is TGTGCCATCAGTGGCCCGGGACAGGGTAACACTGAAGCTTTCTTT. Encoded protein: CAISGPGQGNTEAFF.

This clone came up a few times. The chain joins TRBV4-1 to TRBJ2-1, with D possibly being TRBD1 (6 bases). Germline-derived CDR1 and CDR2 are MGHRA and YSYEKL. The V end lost 0 bases, the J end lost 0 bases, and 6 bases lay between the germline ends. The CDR3 covers 15 residues. The DNA of the CDR3 is TGCGCCAGCAGCCAAGAGGACAGCTCCTACAATGAGCAGTTCTTC. Translating gives CASSQEDSSYNEQFF.

The genes are TRBV3-1 (or the pseudogene TRBV3-2) and TRBJ2-7, with 7 bases matching TRBD2. The ends lost 4 bases at V and 2 bases at J; junction bases unmatched: 5. The germline V gene encodes CDR1 LGHDT and CDR2 YNNKEL (reference sequence). The CDR3 has 14 residues. The CDR3 sequence: CASSRGLEAYEQYF. The CDR3 coding sequence is TGTGCCAGCAGCCGAGGACTAGAAGCCTACGAGCAGTACTTC.

The chain couples TRBV5-4 to TRBJ1-6; TRBD1 matches 7 bases. Trimming at V came to 4 bases and at J to 8 bases, leaving 12 bases not matched to a gene. The CDR3 consists of 16 residues. In germline, CDR1 is SGHNT, CDR2 YYREEE (reference sequence). DNA of the CDR3: TGTGCCAGCAGCCCACGGACAGGTTCGTCCCATTCACCCCTCCACTTT. This sequence encodes CASSPRTGSSHSPLHF.

This sequence joins TRBV7-9 and TRBJ1-3; 7 positions agree with TRBD1. Germline V gene lookup returns CDR1 SEHNR and CDR2 FQNEAQ (reference sequence). Trimming at V came to 4 bases and at J to 0 bases, leaving 9 bases not matched to a gene. The CDR3 has 17 amino acids. The CDR3 protein is CASSSDRAYPSGNTIYF. The CDR3 nucleotides read TGTGCCAGCAGCTCCGACAGGGCCTATCCCTCTGGAAACACCATATATTTT. Filled out from reference TRBV7-9 and TRBJ1-3, the complete variable domain reads DTGVSQNPRHKITKRGQNVTFRCDPISEHNRLYWYRQTLGQGPEFLTYFQNEAQLEKSRLLSDRFSAERPKGSFSTLEIQRTEQGDSAMYLCASSSDRAYPSGNTIYFGEGSWLTVV.

V is TRBV6-2 or TRBV6-3 and J is TRBJ2-3; D uncertain. CDR1 is MNHEY and CDR2 is SVGEGT in the germline V gene. The CDR3 contains 15 residues. Trimming took 2 bases from V and 2 from J, leaving 11 bases between them. The CDR3 spells CASSYVAEPTDTQYF. In DNA, the CDR3 is TGTGCCAGCAGTTACGTGGCGGAGCCCACAGATACGCAGTATTTT.

The chain recombines TRBV18 with TRBJ1-1; 8 bases align to TRBD1. The CDR3 sequence is 15 residues long. The ends lost 0 bases at V and 1 base at J; junction bases unmatched: 1. Germline loops: CDR1 KGHSH, CDR2 LQKENI. For the CDR3, the DNA is TGTGCCAGCTCACCACCCGACAGGGGGAACACTGAAGCTTTCTTT. Translating it yields CASSPPDRGNTEAFF.

This rearrangement joins TRBV10-1 to TRBJ1-3; maybe TRBD1 (5 bases). Germline V gives CDR1 WNHNN, CDR2 SYGVQD (reference sequence). The CDR3 is 15 amino acids. Trimming pared 4 bases from V and 4 bases from J, leaving 14 bases between. For the CDR3, the DNA is TGCGCCAGCAGTGCCTACCGGACAAGGGGAAACACCATATATTTT. Protein: CASSAYRTRGNTIYF.

This rearrangement joins TRBV9 to TRBJ2-7; 8 bases match TRBD1. The ends lost 1 base at V and 5 bases at J; junction bases unmatched: 5. The CDR3 runs 14 residues. Germline assignment: CDR1 SGDLS and CDR2 YYNGEE. The CDR3 spells CASSVSGGRDEQYF. Here the CDR3 DNA reads TGTGCCAGCAGCGTATCAGGGGGCAGAGACGAGCAGTACTTC.

This clone was counted between two and nine times. The chain links TRBV7-3 to TRBJ2-1, with D maybe TRBD2 (5 bases). The CDR3 runs 13 residues. Germline V lookup: CDR1 SGHTA, CDR2 FQGTGA. Trimming took 3 bases from V and 9 from J, leaving 12 bases between them. CDR3 loop: CASSFGRTAEQFF. CDR3 DNA sequence: TGTGCCAGCAGCTTTGGGAGAACGGCTGAGCAGTTCTTC. Full variable domain (outside the CDR3, taken from reference TRBV7-3 and TRBJ2-1): GAGVSQTPSNKVTEKGKYVELRCDPISGHTALYWYRQSLGQGPEFLIYFQGTGAADDSGLPNDRFFAVRPEGSVSTLKIQRTERGDSAVYLCASSFGRTAEQFFGPGTRLTVL.

A note on this clone: One base away lies a much larger clone, so this may be a sequencing read error. The chain couples TRBV12-3 or TRBV12-4 to TRBJ2-7, with 9 bases aligning to TRBD1. This CDR3 comprises 13 residues. Trimming at V came to 3 bases and at J to 3 bases, leaving 0 bases not matched to a gene. CDR3 sequence (DNA): TGTGCCAGCAGTTTGACAGGGGGCTACGAGCAGTACTTC. It is translated as CASSLTGGYEQYF.